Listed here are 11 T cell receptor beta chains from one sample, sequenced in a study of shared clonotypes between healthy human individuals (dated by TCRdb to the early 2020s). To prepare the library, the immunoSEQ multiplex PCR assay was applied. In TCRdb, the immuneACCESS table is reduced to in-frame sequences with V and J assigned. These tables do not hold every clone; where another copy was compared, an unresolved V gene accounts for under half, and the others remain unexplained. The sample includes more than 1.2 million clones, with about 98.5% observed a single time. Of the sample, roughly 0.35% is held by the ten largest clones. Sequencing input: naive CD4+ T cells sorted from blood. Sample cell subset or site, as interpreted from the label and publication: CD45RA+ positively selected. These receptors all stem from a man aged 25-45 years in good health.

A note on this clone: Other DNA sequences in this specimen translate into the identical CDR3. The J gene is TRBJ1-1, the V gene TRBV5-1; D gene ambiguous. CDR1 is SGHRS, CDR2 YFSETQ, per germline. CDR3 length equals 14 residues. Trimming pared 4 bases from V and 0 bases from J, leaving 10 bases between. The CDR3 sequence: CASSLDKMNTEAFF. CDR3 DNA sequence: TGCGCCAGCAGCCTTGACAAAATGAACACTGAAGCTTTCTTT.

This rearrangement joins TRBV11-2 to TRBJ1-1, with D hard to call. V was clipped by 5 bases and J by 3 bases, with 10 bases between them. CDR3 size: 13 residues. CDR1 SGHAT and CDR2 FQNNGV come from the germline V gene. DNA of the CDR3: TGTGCCAGCAGCGTACTAACTTACACTGAAGCTTTCTTT. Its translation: CASSVLTYTEAFF.

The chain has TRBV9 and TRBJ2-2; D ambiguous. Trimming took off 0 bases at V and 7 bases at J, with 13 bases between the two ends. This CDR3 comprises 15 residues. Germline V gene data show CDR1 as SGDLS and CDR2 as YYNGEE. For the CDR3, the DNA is TGTGCCAGCAGCGTAGGCGTCCAGATCGGCGGGGAGCTGTTTTTT. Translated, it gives CASSVGVQIGGELFF.

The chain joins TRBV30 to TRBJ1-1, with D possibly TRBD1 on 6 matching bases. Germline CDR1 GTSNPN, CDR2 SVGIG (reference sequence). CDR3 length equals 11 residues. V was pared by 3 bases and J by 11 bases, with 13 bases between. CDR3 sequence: CAWRLGGPAFF. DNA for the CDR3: TGTGCCTGGAGGCTAGGGGGGCCGGCTTTCTTT. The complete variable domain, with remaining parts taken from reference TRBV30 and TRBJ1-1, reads SQTIHQWPATLVQPVGSPLSLECTVEGTSNPNLYWYRQAAGRGLQLLFYSVGIGQISSEVPQNLSASRPQDRQFILSSKKLLLSDSGFYLCAWRLGGPAFFGQGTRLTVV.

In nucleotides, the CDR3 is TGTGCCAGCAGCTTACGATGGGACAGGGAGAGCAATGAGCAGTTCTTC. Amino acid sequence: CASSLRWDRESNEQFF. The chain links TRBV7-6 to TRBJ2-1; 9 bases are shared with TRBD1. The CDR3 sequence is 16 residues long. The germline V gene encodes CDR1 SGHVS and CDR2 FNYEAQ. With V trimmed by 2 bases and J by 6 bases, 8 bases remained unmatched.

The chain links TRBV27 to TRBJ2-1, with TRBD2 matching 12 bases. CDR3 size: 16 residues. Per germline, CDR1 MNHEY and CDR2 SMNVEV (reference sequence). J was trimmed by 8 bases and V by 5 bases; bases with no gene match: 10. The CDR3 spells CASSPRLAGASHEQFF. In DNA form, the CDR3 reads TGTGCCAGCAGTCCCCGACTAGCGGGAGCTTCCCATGAGCAGTTCTTC.

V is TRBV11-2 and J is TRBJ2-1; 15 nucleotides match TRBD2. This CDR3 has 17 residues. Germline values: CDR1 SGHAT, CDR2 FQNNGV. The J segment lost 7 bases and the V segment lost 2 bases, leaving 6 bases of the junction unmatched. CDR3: CASSLMGLAGGRNEQFF. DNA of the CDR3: TGTGCCAGCAGCTTAATGGGACTAGCGGGAGGTAGGAATGAGCAGTTCTTC.

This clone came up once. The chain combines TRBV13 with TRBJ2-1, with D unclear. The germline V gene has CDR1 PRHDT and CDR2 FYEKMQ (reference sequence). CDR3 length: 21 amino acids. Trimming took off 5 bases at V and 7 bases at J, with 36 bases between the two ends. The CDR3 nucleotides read TGTGCCAGCAGCAGCCCCCATTGGACCACGGCCAAACGAATATCAGAGAATGAGCAGTTCTTC. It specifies CASSSPHWTTAKRISENEQFF.

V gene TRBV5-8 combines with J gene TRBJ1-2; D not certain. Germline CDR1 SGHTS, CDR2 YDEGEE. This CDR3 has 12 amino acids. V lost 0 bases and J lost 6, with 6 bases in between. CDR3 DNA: TGTGCCAGCAGCTTGGTTCAGGATGGCTACACCTTC. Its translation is CASSLVQDGYTF. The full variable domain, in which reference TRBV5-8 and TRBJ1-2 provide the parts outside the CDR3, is EAGVTQSPTHLIKTRGQQATLRCSPISGHTSVYWYQQALGLGLQFLLWYDEGEERNRGNFPPRFSGRQFPNYSSELNVNALELEDSALYLCASSLVQDGYTFGSGTRLTVV.

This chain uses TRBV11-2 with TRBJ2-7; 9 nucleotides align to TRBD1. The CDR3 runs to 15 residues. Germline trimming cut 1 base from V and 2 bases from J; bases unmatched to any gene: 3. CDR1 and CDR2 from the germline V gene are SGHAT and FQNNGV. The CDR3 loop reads CASSLGGQGTYEQYF. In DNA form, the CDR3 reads TGTGCCAGCAGCTTAGGAGGACAGGGGACCTACGAGCAGTACTTC. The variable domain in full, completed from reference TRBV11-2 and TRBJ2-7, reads EAGVAQSPRYKIIEKRQSVAFWCNPISGHATLYWYQQILGQGPKLLIQFQNNGVVDDSQLPKDRFSAERLKGVDSTLKIQPAKLEDSAVYLCASSLGGQGTYEQYFGPGTRLTVT.

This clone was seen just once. CDR3 bases: TGCAGTGGGGACAGGGCCAATGAGCAGTTCTTC. This codes for CSGDRANEQFF. V and J are TRBV20-1 and TRBJ2-1; TRBD1 agrees at 9 bases. V was clipped by 7 bases and J by 6 bases; unmatched bases: 1. The germline gives CDR1 DFQATT, CDR2 SNEGSKA (reference sequence). There are 11 residues in the CDR3.